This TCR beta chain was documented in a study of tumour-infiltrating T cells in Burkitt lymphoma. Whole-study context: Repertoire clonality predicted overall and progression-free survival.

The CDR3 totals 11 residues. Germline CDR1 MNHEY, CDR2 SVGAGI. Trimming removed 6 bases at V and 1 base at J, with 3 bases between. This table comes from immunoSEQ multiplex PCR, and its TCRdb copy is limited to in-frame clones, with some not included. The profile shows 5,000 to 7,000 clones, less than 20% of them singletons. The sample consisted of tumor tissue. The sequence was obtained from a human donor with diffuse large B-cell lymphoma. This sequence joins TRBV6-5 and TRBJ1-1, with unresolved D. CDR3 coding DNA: TGTGCCAGCAGACGGAACACTGAAGCTTTCTTT. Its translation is CASRRNTEAFF.